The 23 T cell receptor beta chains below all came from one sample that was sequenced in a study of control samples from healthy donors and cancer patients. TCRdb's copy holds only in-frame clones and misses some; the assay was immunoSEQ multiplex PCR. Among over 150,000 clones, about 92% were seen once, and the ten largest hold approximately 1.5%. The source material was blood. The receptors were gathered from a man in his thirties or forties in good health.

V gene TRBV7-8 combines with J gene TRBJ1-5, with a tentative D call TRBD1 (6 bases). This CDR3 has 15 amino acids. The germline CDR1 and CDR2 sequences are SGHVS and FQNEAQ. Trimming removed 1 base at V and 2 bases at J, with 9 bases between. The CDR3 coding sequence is TGTGCCAGCAGCTTAGTGGGGGCAGGCAATCAGCCCCAGCATTTT. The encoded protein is CASSLVGAGNQPQHF.

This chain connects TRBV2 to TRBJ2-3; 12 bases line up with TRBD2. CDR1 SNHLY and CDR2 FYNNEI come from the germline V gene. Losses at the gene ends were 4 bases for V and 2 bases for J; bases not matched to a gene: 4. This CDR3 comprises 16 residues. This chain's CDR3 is CASSASGRADTDTQYF. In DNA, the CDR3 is TGTGCCAGCAGTGCTAGCGGGAGGGCCGACACAGATACGCAGTATTTT.

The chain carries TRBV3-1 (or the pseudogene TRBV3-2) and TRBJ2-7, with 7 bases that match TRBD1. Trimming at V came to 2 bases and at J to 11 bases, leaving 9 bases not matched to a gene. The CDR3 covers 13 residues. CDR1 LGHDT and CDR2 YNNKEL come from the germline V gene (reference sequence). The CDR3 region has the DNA TGTGCCAGCAGCCAAAACCCACCTGGACAGGAGTACTTC. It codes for CASSQNPPGQEYF.

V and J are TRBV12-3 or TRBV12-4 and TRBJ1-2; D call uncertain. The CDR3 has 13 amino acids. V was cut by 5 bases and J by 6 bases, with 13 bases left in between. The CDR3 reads CASSPARVHGYTF. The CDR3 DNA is TGTGCCAGCAGTCCCGCGCGGGTTCATGGCTACACCTTC.

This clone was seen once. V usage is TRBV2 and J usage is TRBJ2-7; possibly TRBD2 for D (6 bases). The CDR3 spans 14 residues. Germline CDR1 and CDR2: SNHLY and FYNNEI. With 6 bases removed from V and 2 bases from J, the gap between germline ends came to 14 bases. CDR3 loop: CASSEEGETYEQYF. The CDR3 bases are TGTGCCAGCAGCGAGGAGGGAGAAACCTACGAGCAGTACTTC.

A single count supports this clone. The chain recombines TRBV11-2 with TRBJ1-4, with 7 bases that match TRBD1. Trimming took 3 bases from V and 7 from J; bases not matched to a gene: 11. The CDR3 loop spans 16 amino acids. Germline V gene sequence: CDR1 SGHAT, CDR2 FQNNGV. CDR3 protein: CASSLSTGAGSEKLFF. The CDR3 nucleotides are TGTGCCAGCAGCTTGAGTACAGGGGCAGGGAGTGAAAAACTGTTTTTT.

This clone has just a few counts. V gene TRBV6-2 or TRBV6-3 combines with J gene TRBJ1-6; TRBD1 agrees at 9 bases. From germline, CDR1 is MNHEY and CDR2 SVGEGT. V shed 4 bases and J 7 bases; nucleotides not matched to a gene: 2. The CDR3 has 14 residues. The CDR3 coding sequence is TGTGCCAGCAGTTGGACAGGGGAGAATTCACCCCTCCACTTT. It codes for CASSWTGENSPLHF.

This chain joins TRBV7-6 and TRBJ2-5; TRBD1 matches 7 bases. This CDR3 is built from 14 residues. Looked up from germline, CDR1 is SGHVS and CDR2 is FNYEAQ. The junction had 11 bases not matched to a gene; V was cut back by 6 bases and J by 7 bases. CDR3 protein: CASSPLVTGSTQYF. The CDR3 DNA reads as TGTGCCAGCAGTCCATTAGTGACAGGGTCGACCCAGTACTTC.

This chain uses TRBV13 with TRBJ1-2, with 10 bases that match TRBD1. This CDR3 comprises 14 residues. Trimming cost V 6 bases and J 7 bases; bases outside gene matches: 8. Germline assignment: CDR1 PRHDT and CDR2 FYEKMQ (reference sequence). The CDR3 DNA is TGTGCCAGCAGTCGGGACAGGGGAGGTGGTGGCTACACCTTC. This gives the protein CASSRDRGGGGYTF.

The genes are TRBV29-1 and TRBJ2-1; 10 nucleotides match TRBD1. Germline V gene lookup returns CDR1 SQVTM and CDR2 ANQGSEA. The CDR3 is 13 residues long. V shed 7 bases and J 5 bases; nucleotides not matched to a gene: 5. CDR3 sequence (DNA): TGCAGCGGGGGACAGGGGCTTAACAATGAGCAGTTCTTC. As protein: CSGGQGLNNEQFF.

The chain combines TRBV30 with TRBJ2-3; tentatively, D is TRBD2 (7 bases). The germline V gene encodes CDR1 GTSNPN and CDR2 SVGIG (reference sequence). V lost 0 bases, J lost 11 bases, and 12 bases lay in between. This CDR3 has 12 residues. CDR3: CAWSVGGDMQYF. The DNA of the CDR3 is TGTGCCTGGAGTGTAGGGGGGGACATGCAGTATTTT.

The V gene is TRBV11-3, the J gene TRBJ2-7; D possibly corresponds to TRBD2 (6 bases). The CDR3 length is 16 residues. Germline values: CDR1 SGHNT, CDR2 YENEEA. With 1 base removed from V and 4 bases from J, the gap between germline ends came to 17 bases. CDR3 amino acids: CASSLGFWLAIYEQYF. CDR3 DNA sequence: TGTGCCAGCAGCTTAGGGTTTTGGCTAGCGATTTACGAGCAGTACTTC.

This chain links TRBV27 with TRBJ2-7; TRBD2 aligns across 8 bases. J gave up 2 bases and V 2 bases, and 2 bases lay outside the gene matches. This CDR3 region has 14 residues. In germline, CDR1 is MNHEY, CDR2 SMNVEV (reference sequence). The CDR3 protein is CASSLGSGTYEQYF. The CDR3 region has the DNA TGTGCCAGCAGTTTAGGTAGCGGGACCTACGAGCAGTACTTC.

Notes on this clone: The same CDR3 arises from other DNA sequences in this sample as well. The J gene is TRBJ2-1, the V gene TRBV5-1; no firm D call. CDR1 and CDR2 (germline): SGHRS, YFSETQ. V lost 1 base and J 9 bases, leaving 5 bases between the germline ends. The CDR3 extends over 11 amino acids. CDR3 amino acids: CASSLRGEQFF. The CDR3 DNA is TGCGCCAGCAGCTTGCGAGGTGAGCAGTTCTTC.

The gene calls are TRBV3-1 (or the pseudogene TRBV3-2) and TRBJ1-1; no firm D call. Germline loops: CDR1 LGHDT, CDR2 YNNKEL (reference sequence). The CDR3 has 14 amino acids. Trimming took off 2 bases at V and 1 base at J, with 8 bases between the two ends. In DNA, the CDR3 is TGTGCCAGCAGCCAAAGGCCTACGAACACTGAAGCTTTCTTT. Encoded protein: CASSQRPTNTEAFF.

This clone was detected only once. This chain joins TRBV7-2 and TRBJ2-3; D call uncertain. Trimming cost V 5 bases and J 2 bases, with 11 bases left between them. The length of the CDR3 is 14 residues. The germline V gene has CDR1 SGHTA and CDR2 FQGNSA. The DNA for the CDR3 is TGTGCCAGCAGCCCCCGGCGATCCACAGATACGCAGTATTTT. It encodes CASSPRRSTDTQYF.

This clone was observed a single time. CDR3 coding DNA: TGCGCCAGCAGCTTGGGACTGTATACGCAGTATTTT. Translation: CASSLGLYTQYF. The rearrangement uses TRBV5-1 and TRBJ2-3; D remains ambiguous. Germline loops: CDR1 SGHRS, CDR2 YFSETQ. The ends were cut back, 0 bases at V and 7 bases at J, with 6 bases in the middle. The CDR3 totals 12 residues.

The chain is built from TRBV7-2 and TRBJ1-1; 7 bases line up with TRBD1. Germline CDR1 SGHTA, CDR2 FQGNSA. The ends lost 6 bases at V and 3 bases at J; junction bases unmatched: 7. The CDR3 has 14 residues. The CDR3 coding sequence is TGTGCCAGCAGGCCCACCGGGACAGACACTGAAGCTTTCTTT. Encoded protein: CASRPTGTDTEAFF.

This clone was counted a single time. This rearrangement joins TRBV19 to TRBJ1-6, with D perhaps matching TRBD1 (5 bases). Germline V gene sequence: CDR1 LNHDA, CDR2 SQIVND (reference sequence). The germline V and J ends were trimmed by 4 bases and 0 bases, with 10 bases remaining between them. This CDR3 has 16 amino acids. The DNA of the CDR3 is TGTGCCAGTAGTAGGGGCAGTTACTCCTATAATTCACCCCTCCACTTT. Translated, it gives CASSRGSYSYNSPLHF.

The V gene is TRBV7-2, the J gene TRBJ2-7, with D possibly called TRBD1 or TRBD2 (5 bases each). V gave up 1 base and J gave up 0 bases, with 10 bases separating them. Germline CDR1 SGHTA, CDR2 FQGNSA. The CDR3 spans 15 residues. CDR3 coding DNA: TGTGCCAGCAGCTTAGTTGGGGGAAGCTCCTACGAGCAGTACTTC. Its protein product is CASSLVGGSSYEQYF.

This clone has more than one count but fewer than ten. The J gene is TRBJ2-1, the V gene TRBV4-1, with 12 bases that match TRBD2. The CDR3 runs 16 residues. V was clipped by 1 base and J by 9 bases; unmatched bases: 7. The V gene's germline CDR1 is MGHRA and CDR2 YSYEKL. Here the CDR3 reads CASSQGLLAGGLEQFF. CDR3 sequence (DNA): TGCGCCAGCAGCCAAGGGTTACTAGCGGGGGGCCTTGAGCAGTTCTTC.

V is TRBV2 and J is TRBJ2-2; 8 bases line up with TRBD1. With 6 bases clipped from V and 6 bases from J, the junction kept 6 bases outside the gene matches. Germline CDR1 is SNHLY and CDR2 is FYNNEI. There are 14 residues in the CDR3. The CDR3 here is CASSKDRVAGELFF. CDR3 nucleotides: TGTGCCAGCAGCAAGGACAGGGTGGCCGGGGAGCTGTTTTTT.

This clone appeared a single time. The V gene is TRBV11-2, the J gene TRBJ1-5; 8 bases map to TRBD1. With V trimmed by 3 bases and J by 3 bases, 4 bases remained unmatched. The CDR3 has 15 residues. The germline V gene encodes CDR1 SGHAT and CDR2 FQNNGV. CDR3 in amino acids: CASSFSTGANQPQHF. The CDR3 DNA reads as TGTGCCAGCAGCTTCTCGACAGGGGCCAATCAGCCCCAGCATTTT.